The present entry profiles one TCR beta chain with its context. This clone's antigen is unknown. No base quality information exists; no much larger clone differs at one position. The CDR3 sequence holds 13 residues, the cysteine and phenylalanine included. The DNA shown is the 39-base CDR3, in frame from base 1. The germline V gene sets CDR1 to MNHEY and CDR2 to SVGAGI. For this chain, trimming is 10 bases at the V end and 0 bases at the J end, and the number of junction bases without a gene match is 6. Library preparation was by the immunoSEQ multiplex PCR assay. Under the source paper's analysis protocol: During preprocessing, nonproductive sequences were removed, as were CDR3s that did not start with C, did not end with F or W, or were shorter than 7 amino acids. Antigen-specific clonotypes were called with the MANAFEST web app, based on expansion relative to reference and other culture wells. A clone was considered positive if the clone showed significant expansion compared with the reference culture in 2 of 3 replicate wells at an FDR below 0.05. Positive clones also required significant expansion versus all other tandem wells and an odds ratio above 5. CDR3 homology was measured as pairwise Levenshtein distance, computed with the stringdist R package after trimming three terminal residues from each end. TCRdb limited this immuneACCESS table to in-frame rearrangements with V and J called. A share of clones is missing; checked studies link under half to unresolved V genes, and the rest is unexplained. The DNA gave D and trimming, while V, J and clone size come from that table. For this sample the table gives 25,000 to 30,000 clones, of which 70% to 80% were detected only once. The ten largest clones take up 16% of the sample.

CD4+ T cells from unexposed donors were collected before the COVID-19 pandemic (2011-2018). After less than 13 days of culture, CD4+ T cells were isolated with the EasySep CD4+ T cell isolation kit. As far as cell numbers permitted, CD4+ T cells from unexposed donors were tested for reactivity against SARS-CoV-2 S and N as well as four spike pools from common cold coronaviruses. Approximately 2.1 million PBMCs per well were cultured in IMDM with 5% human AB serum and roughly 10 IU/ml IL-2. Half of the culture medium was replaced with fresh IL-2-containing medium on days 3 and 7. Triplicate replicate wells were generally used for each peptide culture condition. The leukapheresis product used for the unexposed donors was purchased from a commercial source. Ficoll-Paque PLUS gradient centrifugation was used to isolate PBMCs from either whole blood or leukapheresis product. PBMCs were either cryopreserved at -140 degrees C or used fresh in the expansion assay. The QIAamp Micro DNA Kit was used to extract genomic DNA from the CD4+ T cells.

The record originates from a study of CD4 T cells in relation to SARS-CoV-2 and coronaviruses (dated by TCRdb to the early 2020s). Concerning the study at large: In the ViraFEST assay, PBMCs were cultured with antigen for approximately eleven days, after which TCR beta CDR3s were sequenced to identify clonal expansions specific to the antigen. Patient-derived lymphoblastoid cell lines were used to map the HLA restriction of shared crossreactive spike epitopes. Expansion assays from other donors in the study were sequenced with a different, Illumina-based TCR-beta assay. An HIV-1 Nef peptide pool or a culture without peptide was used as the negative reference condition. At the level of individual TCR clonotypes, the study measured memory CD4+ T cell crossreactivity between SARS-CoV-2 spike protein and common cold coronavirus spike proteins. The Adaptive Biotechnologies TCR-sequencing kit was used to sequence samples from three pre-COVID donors and the naive versus memory experiments, whereas other data were Illumina-based.

General findings and caveats noted by the study authors: Compared with monoreactive clones, crossreactive clones had significantly weaker SARS-CoV-2-driven expansion, a result consistent with antigenic imprinting. Small numbers of patients and of tested TCRs were a limitation of the study. Memory CD4+ clonotypes crossrecognizing SARS-CoV-2 and at least one common cold coronavirus spike were found in 50% to 80% of donors. Since the crossreactivity analysis centred on spike protein, crossreactivity against other viral proteins was not assessed. Because no donor provided both pre-pandemic and post-infection samples, tracing the source of pre-existing responses was limited.

This sequence originates from a human donor in good health. The chain couples TRBV6-5 to TRBJ2-7, with 7 central nucleotides matching TRBD1. Source material: CD4+ T cells from PBMCs, cultured in vitro. The DNA reads as follows: TGTGCCACAAACAGGGGCGACTCCTACGAGCAGTACTTC. It encodes CATNRGDSYEQYF.